This T cell receptor (beta chain) was obtained from a study of T cell changes during pregnancy in multiple sclerosis. Germline CDR1 is SNHLY and CDR2 is FYNNEI. This CDR3 is built from 13 residues. Trimming removed 6 bases from V and 5 bases from J; junction bases left unmatched: 3. Sequencing was performed with immunoSEQ multiplex PCR; in TCRdb, only in-frame clones are kept and a portion is missing. Here the sample spans around 57,000 clones, 92% being singletons. This receptor was identified in a female donor in good health, enrolled as a control in a pregnancy study. Source: CD4+ T cells from peripheral blood mononuclear cells, taken after pregnancy. This chain uses TRBV2 with TRBJ2-2; 7 bases map to TRBD1. CDR3 bases: TGTGCCAGCAGGGCGACAGGGACCGGGGAGCTGTTTTTT. It translates to CASRATGTGELFF.